This is a list of T cell receptor beta chains from one sample in a study of T cell responses to AZD1222 COVID-19 vaccine. Assay used: immunoSEQ multiplex PCR; TCRdb lists only in-frame clones, some missing. The sample includes under 100,000 clones, around nine tenths seen only once; the top ten take about 5.2%. The sequences come from peripheral blood, collected on day 0 of AZD1222 vaccination. All receptors derive from an adult in good health. CDR3s include the opening cysteine and the closing phenylalanine or tryptophan. Fields, in order: J gene, V gene, CDR3 length, clone size, D gene, CDR3 DNA, CDR3 protein. A D gene is named only where the DNA matches it firmly. Only part of the rows carry a size: once, few, many, or a class if the clone is expanded.

TRBJ1-4	TRBV9	15	few	TRBD1	TGTGCCAGCAGCGGGTCGGACAGGCGGGATGAAAAACTGTTTTTT	CASSGSDRRDEKLFF
TRBJ1-1	TRBV7-8	11	-	-	TGTGCCAGCAGCCCCCAATATGAAGCTTTCTTT	CASSPQYEAFF
TRBJ1-1	TRBV4-2	14	-	-	TGTGCCAGCAGCCAAGAAGGGGGGAACACTGAAGCTTTCTTT	CASSQEGGNTEAFF
TRBJ2-7	TRBV28	11	-	-	TGTGCCAGCAGGAGCTCTTGGGAGCAGTACTTC	CASRSSWEQYF
TRBJ2-5	TRBV3-1/TRBV3-2	13	-	-	TGTGCCAGCAGCCAATTGGCAATGGAGACCCAGTACTTC	CASSQLAMETQYF
TRBJ1-2	TRBV7-2	13	-	-	TGTGCCAGCAGCCGGGACAAAAACTATGGCTACACCTTC	CASSRDKNYGYTF
TRBJ2-4	TRBV5-3	19	-	TRBD2	TGTGCCAGAAGCTTGGTAGGACTAGCGGGGGGCCGGGACAAAAACATTCAGTACTTC	CARSLVGLAGGRDKNIQYF
TRBJ2-2	TRBV29-1	13	-	TRBD2	TGCAGCGCCAGGGAGGGGAACACCGGGGAGCTGTTTTTT	CSAREGNTGELFF
TRBJ1-4	TRBV19	15	once	-	TGTGCCAGTAGTATAGCCGTTACAGGGAATGAAAAACTGTTTTTT	CASSIAVTGNEKLFF
TRBJ1-4	TRBV10-3	16	-	TRBD1	TGTGCCATCAGTGAGTCGGGACAGGGGGCTATTGAAAAACTGTTTTTT	CAISESGQGAIEKLFF
TRBJ1-5	TRBV27	16	-	-	TGTGCCAGCAGTTTAGAAACCCCAGGGTATGGGCAGCCCCAGCATTTT	CASSLETPGYGQPQHF
TRBJ2-7	TRBV6-5	15	-	-	TGTGCCAGCAGTCCTCTGACCCAAAGGTCCTACGAGCAGTACTTC	CASSPLTQRSYEQYF
TRBJ1-5	TRBV2	15	once	-	TGTGCCAGCAGTGAATCAGGGTATAGCAATCAGCCCCAGCATTTT	CASSESGYSNQPQHF
TRBJ1-1	TRBV28	11	-	-	TGTACCACGGGAGGGAACACTGAAGCTTTCTTT	CTTGGNTEAFF